This T cell receptor (beta chain) was captured by sequencing in a study of cytomegalovirus exposure and HLA in healthy donors. The CDR3 runs 14 residues. V was shortened by 3 bases and J by 1 base, with 9 bases between the two germline ends. Germline lookup yields CDR1 SEHNR and CDR2 FQNEAQ (reference sequence). PCR involved 60 Vbeta and 13 Jbeta primers. Sequencing was performed with immunoSEQ multiplex PCR; in TCRdb, only in-frame clones are kept and a portion is missing. The sample lists under 150,000 clones, roughly 83% occurring once. This clonotype was obtained from a man aged 40-55 years in good health and CMV-seronegative. The source material was PBMCs. The V call is TRBV7-9, the J call TRBJ1-1; D perhaps matches TRBD1 (5 bases). The CDR3 spells CASSFGRGNTEAFF. The CDR3 nucleotides are TGTGCCAGCAGCTTCGGTAGGGGGAACACTGAAGCTTTCTTT.